This is a list of T cell receptor beta chains from one sample in a study of shared clonotypes between healthy human individuals. Generated by immunoSEQ multiplex PCR, the TCRdb table keeps only in-frame clones and is missing some. The sample shows approximately 500,000 clones, about 80% of them seen only once. The specimen sequenced was PBMCs. All receptors come from a middle-aged woman in good health. Some clones in this sample may be carry-over from other donors' samples. CDR3s leave out the opening cysteine and the closing phenylalanine or tryptophan.

j_call: TRBJ2-3; v_call: TRBV6-4; cdr3_aa: ASSGDSTDTQY
j_call: TRBJ2-5; v_call: TRBV5-1; cdr3_aa: ASSREGETQY
j_call: TRBJ1-2; v_call: TRBV2; cdr3_aa: ASRRGEVGGYT
j_call: TRBJ2-1; v_call: TRBV2; cdr3_aa: ASGLAGVRVEQF
j_call: -; v_call: TRBV7-3; cdr3_aa: ASSPTWDRSYEQY
j_call: TRBJ2-2; v_call: TRBV7-7; cdr3_aa: ASSPGGTGELF
j_call: TRBJ2-3; v_call: TRBV7-2; cdr3_aa: ASSYRPGGADTQY
j_call: TRBJ2-1; v_call: TRBV28; cdr3_aa: ASSSRTSVNEQF
j_call: TRBJ2-7; v_call: TRBV10-1; cdr3_aa: ASSPEALSYEQY
j_call: TRBJ2-1; v_call: TRBV12-5; cdr3_aa: ASGFSLANEQF
j_call: TRBJ2-5; v_call: TRBV7-9; cdr3_aa: ASSHNLGGQEETQY
j_call: TRBJ2-2; v_call: TRBV30; cdr3_aa: AWSVPGSPWVGELF
j_call: TRBJ2-7; v_call: TRBV30; cdr3_aa: AWSVGRASYEQY
j_call: TRBJ2-7; v_call: TRBV10-3; cdr3_aa: AISGGDRDSYEQY
j_call: TRBJ2-1; v_call: TRBV6-1; cdr3_aa: ASSAGVEANEQF
j_call: TRBJ1-1; v_call: TRBV7-2; cdr3_aa: ASSVKGGENTEAF
j_call: TRBJ1-2; v_call: TRBV7-8; cdr3_aa: ASSQRDRFGYT
j_call: TRBJ2-7; v_call: TRBV11-2; cdr3_aa: ASDSGSSYEQY
j_call: TRBJ2-3; v_call: TRBV9; cdr3_aa: ASSVAGRADTQY
j_call: TRBJ2-3; v_call: TRBV6-5; cdr3_aa: ASGSGSVDTQY
j_call: TRBJ2-5; v_call: TRBV10-2; cdr3_aa: ASAYDWGVGETQY
j_call: TRBJ2-7; v_call: TRBV5-1; cdr3_aa: ASSLSGGNYEQY